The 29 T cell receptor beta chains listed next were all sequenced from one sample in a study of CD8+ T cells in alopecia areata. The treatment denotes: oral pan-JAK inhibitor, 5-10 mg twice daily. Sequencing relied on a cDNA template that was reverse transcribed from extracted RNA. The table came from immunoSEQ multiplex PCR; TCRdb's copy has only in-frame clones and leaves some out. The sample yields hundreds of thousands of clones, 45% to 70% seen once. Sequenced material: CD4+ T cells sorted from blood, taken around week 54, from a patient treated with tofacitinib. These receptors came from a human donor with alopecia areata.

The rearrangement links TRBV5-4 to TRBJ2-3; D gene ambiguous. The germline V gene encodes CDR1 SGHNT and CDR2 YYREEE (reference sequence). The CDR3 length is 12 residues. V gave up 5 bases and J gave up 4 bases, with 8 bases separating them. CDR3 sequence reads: CASSWLADTQYF. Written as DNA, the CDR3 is TGTGCCAGCAGTTGGTTGGCAGATACGCAGTATTTT. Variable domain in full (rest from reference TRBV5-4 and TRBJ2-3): ETGVTQSPTHLIKTRGQQVTLRCSSQSGHNTVSWYQQALGQGPQFIFQYYREEENGRGNFPPRFSGLQFPNYSSELNVNALELDDSALYLCASSWLADTQYFGPGTRLTVL.

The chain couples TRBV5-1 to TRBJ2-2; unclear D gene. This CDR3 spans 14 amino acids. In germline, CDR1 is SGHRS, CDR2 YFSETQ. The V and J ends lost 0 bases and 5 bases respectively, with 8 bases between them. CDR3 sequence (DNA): TGCGCCAGCAGCTTGGTGGTGTTTACCGGGGAGCTGTTTTTT. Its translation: CASSLVVFTGELFF.

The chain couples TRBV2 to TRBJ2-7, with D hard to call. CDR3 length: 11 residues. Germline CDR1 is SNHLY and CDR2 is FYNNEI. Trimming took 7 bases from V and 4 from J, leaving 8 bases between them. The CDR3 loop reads CASTSMYEQYF. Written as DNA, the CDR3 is TGTGCCAGCACATCGATGTACGAGCAGTACTTC.

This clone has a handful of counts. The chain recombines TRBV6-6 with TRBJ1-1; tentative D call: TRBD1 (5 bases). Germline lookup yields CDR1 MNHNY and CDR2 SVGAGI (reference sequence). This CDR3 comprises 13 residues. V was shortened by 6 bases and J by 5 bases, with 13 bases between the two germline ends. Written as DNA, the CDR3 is TGTGCCAGCAGCCGACAGATGGATACTGAAGCTTTCTTT. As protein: CASSRQMDTEAFF.

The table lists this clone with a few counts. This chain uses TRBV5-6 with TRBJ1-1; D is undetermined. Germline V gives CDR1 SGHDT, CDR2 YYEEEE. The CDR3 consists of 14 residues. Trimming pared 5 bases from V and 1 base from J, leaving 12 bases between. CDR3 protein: CASSSSPTNTEAFF. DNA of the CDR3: TGTGCCAGCAGTTCTTCACCGACGAACACTGAAGCTTTCTTT.

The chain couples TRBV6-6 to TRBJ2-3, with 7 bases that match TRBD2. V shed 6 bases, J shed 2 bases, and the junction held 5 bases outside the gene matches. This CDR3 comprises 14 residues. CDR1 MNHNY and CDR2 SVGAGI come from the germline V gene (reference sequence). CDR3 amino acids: CASSRTSFTDTQYF. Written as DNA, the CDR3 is TGTGCCAGCAGCCGGACTAGTTTCACAGATACGCAGTATTTT.

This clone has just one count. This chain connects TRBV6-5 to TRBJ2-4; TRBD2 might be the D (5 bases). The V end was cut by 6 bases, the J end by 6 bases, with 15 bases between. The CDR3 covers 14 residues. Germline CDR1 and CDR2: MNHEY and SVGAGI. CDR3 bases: TGTGCCAGCAGCCTAAAACTAGACCCAAACATTCAGTACTTC. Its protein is CASSLKLDPNIQYF.

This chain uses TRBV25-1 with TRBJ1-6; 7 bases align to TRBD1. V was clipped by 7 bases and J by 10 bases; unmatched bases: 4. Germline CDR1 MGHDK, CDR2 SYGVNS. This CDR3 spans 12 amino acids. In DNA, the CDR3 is TGTGCCAGCAAAAACAGGGGCTCACCCCTCCACTTT. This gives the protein CASKNRGSPLHF.

The CDR3 region is CAWSVGTEDSPLHF. Here the CDR3 DNA reads TGTGCCTGGAGTGTAGGGACAGAGGATTCACCCCTCCACTTT. This chain links TRBV30 with TRBJ1-6; 7 bases agree with TRBD1. Germline assignment: CDR1 GTSNPN and CDR2 SVGIG (reference sequence). The CDR3 loop spans 14 amino acids. After removal of 0 bases from V and 8 bases from J, the junction contained 4 bases not matched to a gene.

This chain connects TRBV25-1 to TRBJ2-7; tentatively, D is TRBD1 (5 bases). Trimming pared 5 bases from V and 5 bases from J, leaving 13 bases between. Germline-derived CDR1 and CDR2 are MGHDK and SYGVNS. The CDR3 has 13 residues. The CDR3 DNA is TGTGCCAGCAGTCGAGTAGGGGTACACGAGCAGTACTTC. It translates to CASSRVGVHEQYF.

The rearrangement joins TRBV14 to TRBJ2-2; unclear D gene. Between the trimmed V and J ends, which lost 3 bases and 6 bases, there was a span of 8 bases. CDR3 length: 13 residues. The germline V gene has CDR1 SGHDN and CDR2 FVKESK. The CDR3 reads CASSHYQAGELFF. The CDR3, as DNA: TGTGCCAGCAGCCATTATCAGGCCGGGGAGCTGTTTTTT.

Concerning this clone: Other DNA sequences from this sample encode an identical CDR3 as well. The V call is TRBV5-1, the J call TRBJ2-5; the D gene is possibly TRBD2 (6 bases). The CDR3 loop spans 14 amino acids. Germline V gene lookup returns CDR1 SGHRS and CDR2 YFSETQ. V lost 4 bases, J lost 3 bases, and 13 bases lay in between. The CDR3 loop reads CASSPGGAEETQYF. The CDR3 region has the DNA TGCGCCAGCAGCCCGGGCGGGGCAGAAGAGACCCAGTACTTC.

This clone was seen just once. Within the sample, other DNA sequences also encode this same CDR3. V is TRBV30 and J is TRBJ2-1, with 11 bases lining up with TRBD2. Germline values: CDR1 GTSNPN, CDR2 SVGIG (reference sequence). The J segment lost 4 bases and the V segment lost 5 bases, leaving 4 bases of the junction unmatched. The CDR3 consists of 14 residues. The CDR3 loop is CAWGASGGYNEQFF. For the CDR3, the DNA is TGTGCCTGGGGCGCTAGCGGGGGGTACAATGAGCAGTTCTTC.

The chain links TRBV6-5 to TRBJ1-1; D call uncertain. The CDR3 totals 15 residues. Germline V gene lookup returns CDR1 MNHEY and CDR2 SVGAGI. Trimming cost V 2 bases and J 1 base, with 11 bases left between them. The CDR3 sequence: CASSYGLPGNTEAFF. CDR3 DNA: TGTGCCAGCAGTTACGGGCTGCCGGGGAACACTGAAGCTTTCTTT.

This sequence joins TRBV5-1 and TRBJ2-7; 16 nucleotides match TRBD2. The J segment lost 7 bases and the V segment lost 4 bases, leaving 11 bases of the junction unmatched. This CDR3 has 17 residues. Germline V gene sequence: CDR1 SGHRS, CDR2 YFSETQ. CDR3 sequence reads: CASSLPGTSGGADEQYF. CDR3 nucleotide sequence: TGCGCCAGCAGCCTCCCCGGGACTAGCGGGGGGGCCGATGAGCAGTACTTC.

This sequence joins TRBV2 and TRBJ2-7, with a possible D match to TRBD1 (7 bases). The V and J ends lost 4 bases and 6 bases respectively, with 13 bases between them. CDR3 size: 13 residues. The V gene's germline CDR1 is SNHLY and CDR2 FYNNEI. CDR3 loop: CASSGIQGGEQYF. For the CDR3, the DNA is TGTGCCAGCAGTGGTATTCAGGGGGGCGAGCAGTACTTC.

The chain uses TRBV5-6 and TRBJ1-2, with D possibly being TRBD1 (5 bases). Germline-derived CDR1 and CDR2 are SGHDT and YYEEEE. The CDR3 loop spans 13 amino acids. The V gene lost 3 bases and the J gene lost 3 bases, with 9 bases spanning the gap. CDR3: CASSSRVDYGYTF. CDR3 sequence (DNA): TGTGCCAGCAGCTCCAGGGTGGACTATGGCTACACCTTC.

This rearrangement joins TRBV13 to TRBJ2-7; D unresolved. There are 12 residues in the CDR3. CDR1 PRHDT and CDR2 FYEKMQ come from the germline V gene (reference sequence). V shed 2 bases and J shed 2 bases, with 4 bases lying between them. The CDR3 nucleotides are TGTGCCAGCAGCTTAAGGGCCTACGAGCAGTACTTC. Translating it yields CASSLRAYEQYF.

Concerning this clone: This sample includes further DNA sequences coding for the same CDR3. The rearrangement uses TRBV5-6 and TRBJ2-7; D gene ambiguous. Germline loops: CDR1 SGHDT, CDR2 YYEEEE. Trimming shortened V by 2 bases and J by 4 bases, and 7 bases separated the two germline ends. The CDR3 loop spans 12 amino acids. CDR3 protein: CASSLGLYEQYF. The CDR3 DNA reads TGTGCCAGCAGCTTAGGGTTATACGAGCAGTACTTC. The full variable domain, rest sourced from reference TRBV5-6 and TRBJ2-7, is DAGVTQSPTHLIKTRGQQVTLRCSPKSGHDTVSWYQQALGQGPQFIFQYYEEEERQRGNFPDRFSGHQFPNYSSELNVNALLLGDSALYLCASSLGLYEQYFGPGTRLTVT.

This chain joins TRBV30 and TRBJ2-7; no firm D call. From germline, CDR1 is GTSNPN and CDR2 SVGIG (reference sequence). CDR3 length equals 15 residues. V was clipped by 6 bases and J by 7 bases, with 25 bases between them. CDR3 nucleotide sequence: TGTGCCTGTAATCCCGCCGCTCTTTTTGCCGGGGAGCAGTACTTC. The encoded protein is CACNPAALFAGEQYF.

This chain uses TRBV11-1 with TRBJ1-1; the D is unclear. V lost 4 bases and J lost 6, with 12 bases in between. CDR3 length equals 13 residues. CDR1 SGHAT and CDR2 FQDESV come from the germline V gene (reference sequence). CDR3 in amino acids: CASSSPTRAEAFF. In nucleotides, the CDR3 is TGTGCCAGCAGCTCCCCGACACGAGCTGAAGCTTTCTTT.

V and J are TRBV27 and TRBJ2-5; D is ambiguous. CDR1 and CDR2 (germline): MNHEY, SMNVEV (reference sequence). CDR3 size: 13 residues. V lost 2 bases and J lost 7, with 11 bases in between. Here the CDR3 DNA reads TGTGCCAGCAGTTTAACCGTCCGAGGGACCCAGTACTTC. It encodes CASSLTVRGTQYF.

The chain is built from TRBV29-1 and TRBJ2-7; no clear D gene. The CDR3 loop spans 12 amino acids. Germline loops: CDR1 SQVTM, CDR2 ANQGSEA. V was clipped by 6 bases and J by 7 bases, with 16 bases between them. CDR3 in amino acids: CSVGYWGREQYF. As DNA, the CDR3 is TGCAGCGTGGGGTATTGGGGTCGAGAGCAGTACTTC.

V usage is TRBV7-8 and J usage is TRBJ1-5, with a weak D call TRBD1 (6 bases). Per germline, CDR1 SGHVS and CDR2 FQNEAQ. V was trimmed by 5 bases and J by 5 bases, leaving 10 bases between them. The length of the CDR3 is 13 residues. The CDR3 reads CASSRTVDQPQHF. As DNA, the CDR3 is TGTGCCAGCAGCCGGACAGTCGATCAGCCCCAGCATTTT. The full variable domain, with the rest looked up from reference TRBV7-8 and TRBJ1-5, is GAGVSQSPRYKVAKRGQDVALRCDPISGHVSLFWYQQALGQGPEFLTYFQNEAQLDKSGLPSDRFFAERPEGSVSTLKIQRTQQEDSAVYLCASSRTVDQPQHFGDGTRLSIL.

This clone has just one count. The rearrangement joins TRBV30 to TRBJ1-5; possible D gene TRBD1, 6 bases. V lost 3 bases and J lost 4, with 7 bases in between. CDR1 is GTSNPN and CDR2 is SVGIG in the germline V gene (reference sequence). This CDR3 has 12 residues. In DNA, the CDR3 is TGTGCCTGGAGCCAGGGGAATCAGCCCCAGCATTTT. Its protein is CAWSQGNQPQHF. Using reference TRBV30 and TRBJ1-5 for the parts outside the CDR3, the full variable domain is SQTIHQWPATLVQPVGSPLSLECTVEGTSNPNLYWYRQAAGRGLQLLFYSVGIGQISSEVPQNLSASRPQDRQFILSSKKLLLSDSGFYLCAWSQGNQPQHFGDGTRLSIL.

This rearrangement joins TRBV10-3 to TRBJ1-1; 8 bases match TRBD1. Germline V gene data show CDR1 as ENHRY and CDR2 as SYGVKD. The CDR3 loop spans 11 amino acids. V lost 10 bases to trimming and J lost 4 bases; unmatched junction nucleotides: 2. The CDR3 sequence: CATGQGTEAFF. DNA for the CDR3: TGTGCCACCGGACAGGGCACTGAAGCTTTCTTT.

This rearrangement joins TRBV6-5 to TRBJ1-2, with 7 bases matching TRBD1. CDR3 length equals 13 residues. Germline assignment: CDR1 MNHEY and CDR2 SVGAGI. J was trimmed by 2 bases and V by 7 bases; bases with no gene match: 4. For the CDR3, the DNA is TGTGCCAGCAATTCGGACAGGAACTATGGCTACACCTTC. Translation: CASNSDRNYGYTF.

The CDR3 bases are TGCGCCAGCAGCCAGGGACAGACTGTTACACCCCTCCACTTT. Translation gives CASSQGQTVTPLHF. J is TRBJ1-6 and V is TRBV5-1; 7 bases align to TRBD1. Germline V CDR1 and CDR2: SGHRS, YFSETQ. Unmatched junction bases numbered 9, after V lost 4 bases and J lost 11 bases. The CDR3 spans 14 residues.

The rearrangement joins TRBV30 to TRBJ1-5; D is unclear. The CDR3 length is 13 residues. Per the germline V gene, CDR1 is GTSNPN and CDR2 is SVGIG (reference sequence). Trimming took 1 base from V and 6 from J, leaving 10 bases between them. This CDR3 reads CAWSGGLRQPQHF. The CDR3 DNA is TGTGCCTGGAGTGGAGGGTTGCGTCAGCCCCAGCATTTT. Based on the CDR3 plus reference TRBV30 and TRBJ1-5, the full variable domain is SQTIHQWPATLVQPVGSPLSLECTVEGTSNPNLYWYRQAAGRGLQLLFYSVGIGQISSEVPQNLSASRPQDRQFILSSKKLLLSDSGFYLCAWSGGLRQPQHFGDGTRLSIL.